The T cell receptor beta chain under discussion was sequenced for a study of beta chain features in type 1 diabetes. It was one heparinised blood draw, averaging about 116 mL, that each donor gave. Sorting gave populations that all exceeded 95% purity. Study-wide results and caveats: More deletions and fewer insertions at VDJ junctions were found in patients with type 1 diabetes.

The whole isolated RNA underwent reverse transcription, so sequencing captured expressed TCRB transcripts. Assay used: immunoSEQ multiplex PCR; TCRdb lists only in-frame clones, some missing. Of 200,000 to 250,000 clones in the sample, approximately 11% were seen once. This clone came up a few times. Its antigen is still unknown. Per germline, CDR1 SEHNR and CDR2 FQNEAQ (reference sequence). V lost 5 bases and J 3 bases, leaving 13 bases between the germline ends. CDR3 length: 14 residues. The TCR comes from a man between 18 and 35 years old in good health. The chain uses TRBV7-9 and TRBJ1-2, with a tentative D call TRBD1 (5 bases). The sequencing sample was made of central memory CD4+ T cells from blood. CDR3 bases: TGTGCCAGCAGCCTGGGAGGGGTGGACTATGGCTACACCTTC. Protein sequence: CASSLGGVDYGYTF.